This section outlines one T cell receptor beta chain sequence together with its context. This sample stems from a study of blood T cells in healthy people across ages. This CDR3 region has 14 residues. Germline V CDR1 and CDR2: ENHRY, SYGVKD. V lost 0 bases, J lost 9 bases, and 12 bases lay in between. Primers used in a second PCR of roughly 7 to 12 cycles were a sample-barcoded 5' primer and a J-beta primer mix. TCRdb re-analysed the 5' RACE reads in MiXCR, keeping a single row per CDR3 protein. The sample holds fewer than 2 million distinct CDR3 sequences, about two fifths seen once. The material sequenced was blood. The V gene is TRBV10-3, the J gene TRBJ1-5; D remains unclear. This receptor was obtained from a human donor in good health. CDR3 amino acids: CAISESRPPLPQHF. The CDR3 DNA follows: TGTGCCATCAGTGAGTCAAGGCCCCCGCTGCCCCAGCATTTT.